These T cell receptor beta chains were read from a single sample in a study of PD-1 blockade in classical Hodgkin lymphoma. Some clones are missing from TCRdb's copy, which holds only in-frame ones; the method was immunoSEQ multiplex PCR. The sample holds over 9,000 clones, roughly 85% seen once. The sequenced sample was CD8+ T cells from blood, obtained before the fourth cycle of nivolumab. Receptor source: a human donor with classical Hodgkin lymphoma. The donor label of this sample is uncertain. Both conserved end residues are part of each CDR3. The D gene is left open where the match is weak. Not all rows give a size; the values are once, few, many and, for expanded clones, a class.

TRBJ1-2 | - | - | TRBV30 | CAWSGLGSYGYTF | TGTGCCTGGAGCGGCCTCGGGAGCTATGGCTACACCTTC
TRBJ1-1 | - | - | TRBV5-8 | CASSFAAGNTEAFF | TGTGCCAGCAGCTTCGCCGCGGGGAACACTGAAGCTTTCTTT
TRBJ2-7 | - | TRBD2 | TRBV10-2 | CASRGLAGGDEQYF | TGCGCCAGCAGAGGACTAGCGGGAGGGGACGAGCAGTACTTC
TRBJ2-5 | - | - | TRBV30 | CAWGILGTQYF | TGTGCCTGGGGGATACTTGGGACCCAGTACTTC
TRBJ2-1 | - | TRBD2 | TRBV29-1 | CSVESGLAGDLSSYNEQFF | TGCAGCGTTGAGAGTGGTCTAGCGGGGGACCTAAGCTCCTACAATGAGCAGTTCTTC
TRBJ1-2 | - | TRBD1 | TRBV6-1 | CASRGGQGANGYTF | TGTGCCAGCAGGGGGGGACAGGGGGCAAATGGCTACACCTTC
TRBJ2-5 | - | TRBD2 | TRBV30 | CAWSTPLTGGTSGSWRETQYF | TGTGCCTGGAGTACGCCACTTACAGGGGGGACTAGCGGGAGTTGGAGAGAGACCCAGTACTTC
TRBJ2-1 | few | - | TRBV7-8 | CASKGDEQFF | TGTGCCAGCAAGGGCGATGAGCAGTTCTTC
TRBJ2-7 | - | - | TRBV27 | CASSLAGPHVYEQYF | TGTGCCAGCAGTCTGGCGGGCCCCCACGTCTACGAGCAGTACTTC
TRBJ2-1 | - | - | TRBV18 | CASSPTYEEDEQFF | TGTGCCAGCTCACCGACGTACGAGGAGGACGAGCAGTTCTTC
TRBJ2-7 | - | - | TRBV11-2 | CASSLVVGPYTTYEQYF | TGTGCCAGCAGCTTAGTAGTCGGCCCCTATACAACCTACGAGCAGTACTTC
TRBJ2-7 | - | - | TRBV6-1 | CASKIPDSYEQYF | TGTGCCAGCAAGATCCCGGACAGCTACGAGCAGTACTTC
TRBJ2-3 | - | TRBD1 | TRBV10-2 | CASSTGGGTDTQYF | TGCGCCAGCAGTACAGGGGGCGGCACAGATACGCAGTATTTT
TRBJ2-2 | few | - | TRBV28 | CASSLNPNTGELFF | TGTGCCAGCAGTTTAAACCCGAACACCGGGGAGCTGTTTTTT
TRBJ1-5 | - | - | TRBV15 | CATSRVGVGNQPQHF | TGTGCCACCAGCAGAGTCGGGGTTGGCAATCAGCCCCAGCATTTT
TRBJ2-1 | - | - | TRBV10-1 | CAGDKQFF | TGCGCCGGTGATAAGCAGTTCTTC
TRBJ1-1 | - | - | TRBV29-1 | CSGRHDTEAFF | TGCAGCGGCCGGCATGACACTGAAGCTTTCTTT
TRBJ2-4 | - | - | TRBV7-9 | CASSLGIGGVNIQYF | TGTGCCAGCAGCTTAGGGATCGGCGGGGTAAACATTCAGTACTTC
TRBJ1-4 | - | - | TRBV6-5 | CASSYSIQGYEKLFF | TGTGCCAGCAGTTACTCAATACAGGGATACGAAAAACTGTTTTTT
TRBJ1-1 | - | - | TRBV29-1 | CSVEDLEQGRTEAFF | TGCAGCGTTGAAGATCTTGAGCAGGGGCGCACTGAAGCTTTCTTT
TRBJ2-2 | - | - | TRBV7-9 | CASSPFSSGAGELFF | TGTGCCAGCAGCCCTTTTTCGTCGGGGGCCGGGGAGCTGTTTTTT
TRBJ1-3 | - | - | TRBV30 | CAWDTRAGGTIYF | TGTGCCTGGGACACCAGGGCCGGAGGCACCATATATTTT